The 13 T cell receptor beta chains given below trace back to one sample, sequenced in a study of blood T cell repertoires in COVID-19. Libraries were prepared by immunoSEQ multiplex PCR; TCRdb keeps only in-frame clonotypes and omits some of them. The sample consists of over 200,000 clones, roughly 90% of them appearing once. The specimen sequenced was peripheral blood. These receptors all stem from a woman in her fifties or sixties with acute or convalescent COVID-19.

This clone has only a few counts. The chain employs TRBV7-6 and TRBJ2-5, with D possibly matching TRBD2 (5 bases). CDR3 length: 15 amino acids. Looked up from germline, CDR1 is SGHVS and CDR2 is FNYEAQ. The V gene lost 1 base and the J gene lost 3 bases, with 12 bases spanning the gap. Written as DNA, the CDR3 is TGTGCCAGCAGCTTAGTAGGACTGGGGAAAGAGACCCAGTACTTC. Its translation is CASSLVGLGKETQYF.

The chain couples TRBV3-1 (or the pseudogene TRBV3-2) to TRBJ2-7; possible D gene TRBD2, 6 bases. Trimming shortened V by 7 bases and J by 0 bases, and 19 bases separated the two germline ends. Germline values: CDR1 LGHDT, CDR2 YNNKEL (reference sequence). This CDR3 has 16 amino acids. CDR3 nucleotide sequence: TGTGCCAGCACTGGGGGACTCGACTCTTACTCCTACGAGCAGTACTTC. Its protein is CASTGGLDSYSYEQYF.

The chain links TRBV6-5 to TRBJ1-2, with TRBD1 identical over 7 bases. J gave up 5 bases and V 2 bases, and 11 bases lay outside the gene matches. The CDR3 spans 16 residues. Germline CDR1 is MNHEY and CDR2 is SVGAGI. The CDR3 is CASSYNGPQGVYGYTF. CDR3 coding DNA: TGTGCCAGCAGTTACAACGGCCCCCAGGGGGTTTATGGCTACACCTTC.

CDR3 bases: TGTGCCAGCAGCGTACAGGCATATTCACCCCTCCACTTT. Translating it yields CASSVQAYSPLHF. V gene TRBV9 combines with J gene TRBJ1-6; no definite D call. The V gene's germline CDR1 is SGDLS and CDR2 YYNGEE. V lost 1 base to trimming and J lost 8 bases, with 7 bases between them. The CDR3 runs to 13 residues.

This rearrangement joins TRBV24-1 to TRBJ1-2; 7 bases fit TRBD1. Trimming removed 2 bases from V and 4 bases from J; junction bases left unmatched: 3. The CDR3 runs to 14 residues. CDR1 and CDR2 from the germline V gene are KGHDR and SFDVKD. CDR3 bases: TGTGCCACCAGTGATTCAAGGACAGGCTATGGCTACACCTTC. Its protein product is CATSDSRTGYGYTF.

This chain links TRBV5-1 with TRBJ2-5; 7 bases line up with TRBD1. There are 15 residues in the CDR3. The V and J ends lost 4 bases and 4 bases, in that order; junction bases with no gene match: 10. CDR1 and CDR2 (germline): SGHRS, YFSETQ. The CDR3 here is CASSLEGGRGETQYF. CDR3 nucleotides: TGCGCCAGCAGCCTCGAAGGGGGCAGGGGAGAGACCCAGTACTTC.

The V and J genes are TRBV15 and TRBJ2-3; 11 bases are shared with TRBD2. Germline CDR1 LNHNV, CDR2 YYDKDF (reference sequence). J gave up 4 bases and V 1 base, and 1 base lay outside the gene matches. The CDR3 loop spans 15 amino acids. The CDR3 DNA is TGTGCCACCAGCAGAGGGGGACTAGCGGCAGATACGCAGTATTTT. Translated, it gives CATSRGGLAADTQYF.

The CDR3 nucleotides read TGTGCCAGCAGCGTTGGGACTAGCGGGGGCACCGGGGAGCTGTTTTTT. Amino acid sequence: CASSVGTSGGTGELFF. The chain uses TRBV9 and TRBJ2-2, with TRBD2 matching 14 bases. This CDR3 has 16 amino acids. With V trimmed by 2 bases and J by 4 bases, 1 base remained unmatched. Per the germline V gene, CDR1 is SGDLS and CDR2 is YYNGEE.

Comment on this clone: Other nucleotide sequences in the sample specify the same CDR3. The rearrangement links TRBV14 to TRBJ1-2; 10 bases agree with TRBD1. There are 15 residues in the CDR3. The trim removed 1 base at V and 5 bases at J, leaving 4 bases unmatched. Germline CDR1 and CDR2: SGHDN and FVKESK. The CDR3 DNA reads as TGTGCCAGCAGCCAAGGTGACAGGGGGCTGTATGGCTACACCTTC. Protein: CASSQGDRGLYGYTF.

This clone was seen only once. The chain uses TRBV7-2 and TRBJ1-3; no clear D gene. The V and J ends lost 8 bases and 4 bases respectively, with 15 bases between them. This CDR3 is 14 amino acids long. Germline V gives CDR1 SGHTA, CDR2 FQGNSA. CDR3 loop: CASSLREKGNTIYF. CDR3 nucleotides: TGTGCCAGCTCCCTCCGGGAAAAGGGAAACACCATATATTTT. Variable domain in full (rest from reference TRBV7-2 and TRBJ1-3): GAGVSQSPSNKVTEKGKDVELRCDPISGHTALYWYRQSLGQGLEFLIYFQGNSAPDKSGLPSDRFSAERTGGSVSTLTIQRTQQEDSAVYLCASSLREKGNTIYFGEGSWLTVV.

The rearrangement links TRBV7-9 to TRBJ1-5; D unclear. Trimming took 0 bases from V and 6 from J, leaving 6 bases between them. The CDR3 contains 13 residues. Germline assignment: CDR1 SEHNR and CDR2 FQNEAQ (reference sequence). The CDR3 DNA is TGTGCCAGCAGCTTAGCTGGGCCTCAGCCCCAGCATTTT. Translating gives CASSLAGPQPQHF.

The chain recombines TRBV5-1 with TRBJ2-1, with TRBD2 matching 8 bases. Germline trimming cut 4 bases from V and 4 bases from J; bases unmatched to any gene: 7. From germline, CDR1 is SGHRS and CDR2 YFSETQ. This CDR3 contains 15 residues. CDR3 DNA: TGCGCCAGCAGCAGTAGCGGGGAGCTTTACAATGAGCAGTTCTTC. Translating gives CASSSSGELYNEQFF.

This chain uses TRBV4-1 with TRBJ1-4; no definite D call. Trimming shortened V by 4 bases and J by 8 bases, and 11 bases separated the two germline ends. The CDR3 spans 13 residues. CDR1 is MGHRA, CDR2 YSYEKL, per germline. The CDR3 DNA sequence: TGCGCCAGCAGCCCCCGGGTTCGCGAAAAACTGTTTTTT. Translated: CASSPRVREKLFF.